The source of this TCR beta chain is a study of shared clonotypes between healthy human individuals. Germline loops: CDR1 SEHNR, CDR2 FQNEAQ (reference sequence). Trimming took off 5 bases at V and 3 bases at J, with 16 bases between the two ends. The CDR3 consists of 15 residues. Selected positively for CCR7 and CD45RO-negative, naive CD8 cells excluded terminally differentiated effector memory CD45RA+ cells. TCRdb's copy holds only in-frame clones and misses some; the assay was immunoSEQ multiplex PCR. Among around 1.9 million clones listed, about 93% were seen once. J is TRBJ1-2 and V is TRBV7-9, with a tentative D call TRBD1 (5 bases). Sequencing was performed on naive CD8+ T cells from PBMCs. The receptor comes from a man between 18 and 29 years old in good health. Some clones in this sample may be carry-over from other donors' samples. The CDR3, as DNA: TGTGCCAGCAGCGGAGACGGAACGGGGGACTATGGCTACACCTTC. This gives the protein CASSGDGTGDYGYTF.